These T cell receptor beta chains were read from a single sample in a study of PD-L1 blockade in urothelial cancer. Here immunoSEQ multiplex PCR was the method, and the copy in TCRdb shows in-frame clones only, minus some. The sample consists of fewer than 90,000 clones, approximately 90% of them appearing once. The specimen was PBMCs, collected around atezolizumab (anti-PD-L1) treatment. The source is a woman at least 80 years old with urothelial cancer. Both conserved end residues are part of each CDR3. A D gene is named only where the DNA matches it firmly. Clone size is given for some rows only: seen once, a few or many times, or a class if the clone is expanded.

d_gene: -; j_gene: TRBJ2-2; v_gene: TRBV5-1; abundance: -; CDR3aa: CASSSPTGMGTGELFF; CDR3nt: TGCGCCAGCAGCTCACCGACAGGAATGGGGACCGGGGAGCTGTTTTTT
d_gene: TRBD1; j_gene: TRBJ1-5; v_gene: TRBV19; abundance: -; CDR3aa: CASSSRGGTGTRQPQHF; CDR3nt: TGTGCCAGTAGTTCCAGGGGGGGGACAGGGACACGGCAGCCCCAGCATTTT
d_gene: -; j_gene: TRBJ1-1; v_gene: TRBV27; abundance: -; CDR3aa: CASGRGRNTEAFF; CDR3nt: TGTGCCAGCGGTAGGGGTAGGAACACTGAAGCTTTCTTT
d_gene: -; j_gene: TRBJ2-3; v_gene: TRBV4-1; abundance: -; CDR3aa: CASSQGGQFTDTQYF; CDR3nt: TGCGCCAGCAGCCAAGGCGGACAGTTCACAGATACGCAGTATTTT
d_gene: -; j_gene: TRBJ1-5; v_gene: TRBV29-1; abundance: -; CDR3aa: CSVGGAPNQPQHF; CDR3nt: TGCAGCGTGGGCGGGGCCCCCAATCAGCCCCAGCATTTT
d_gene: -; j_gene: TRBJ2-2; v_gene: TRBV5-1; abundance: -; CDR3aa: CASSLDPTTPGTGELFF; CDR3nt: TGCGCCAGCAGCTTGGACCCGACGACTCCGGGGACCGGGGAGCTGTTTTTT
d_gene: -; j_gene: TRBJ2-1; v_gene: TRBV9; abundance: -; CDR3aa: CASSAYGGNYEQFF; CDR3nt: TGTGCCAGCAGCGCATACGGCGGTAATTATGAGCAGTTCTTC
d_gene: TRBD1; j_gene: TRBJ2-7; v_gene: TRBV2; abundance: -; CDR3aa: CASSRDRGYEQYF; CDR3nt: TGTGCCAGCAGCCGGGACAGGGGTTACGAGCAGTACTTC
d_gene: -; j_gene: TRBJ2-2; v_gene: TRBV18; abundance: -; CDR3aa: CASSPNPGPTGELFF; CDR3nt: TGTGCCAGCTCACCAAATCCGGGTCCCACCGGGGAGCTGTTTTTT
d_gene: -; j_gene: TRBJ2-1; v_gene: TRBV2; abundance: -; CDR3aa: CASSETAGSYNEQFF; CDR3nt: TGTGCCAGCAGTGAAACAGCGGGTTCCTACAATGAGCAGTTCTTC
d_gene: -; j_gene: TRBJ2-5; v_gene: TRBV19; abundance: -; CDR3aa: CASSIVHRGAGETQYF; CDR3nt: TGTGCCAGTAGTATAGTTCACCGGGGCGCGGGGGAGACCCAGTACTTC
d_gene: TRBD2; j_gene: TRBJ2-2; v_gene: TRBV29-1; abundance: -; CDR3aa: CSVQGFTSGRARGTGELFF; CDR3nt: TGCAGCGTTCAGGGGTTTACTAGCGGGAGGGCACGTGGAACCGGGGAGCTGTTTTTT
d_gene: -; j_gene: TRBJ1-2; v_gene: TRBV7-9; abundance: -; CDR3aa: CASTPTHGGYTF; CDR3nt: TGTGCCAGCACCCCTACCCATGGTGGCTACACCTTC
d_gene: TRBD2; j_gene: TRBJ2-3; v_gene: TRBV28; abundance: -; CDR3aa: CASSRGTSGTDTQYF; CDR3nt: TGTGCCAGCAGCCGGGGGACTAGCGGCACAGATACGCAGTATTTT
d_gene: -; j_gene: TRBJ1-1; v_gene: TRBV9; abundance: -; CDR3aa: CASSVAHTLNTEAFF; CDR3nt: TGTGCCAGCAGCGTAGCTCACACCCTGAACACTGAAGCTTTCTTT
d_gene: -; j_gene: TRBJ2-7; v_gene: TRBV7-9; abundance: -; CDR3aa: CASSPRTPYEQYF; CDR3nt: TGTGCCAGCAGCCCGAGGACTCCCTACGAGCAGTACTTC
d_gene: TRBD1; j_gene: TRBJ1-1; v_gene: TRBV7-9; abundance: -; CDR3aa: CASSTRAGQGDTEAFF; CDR3nt: TGTGCCAGCAGCACCAGGGCGGGACAGGGAGACACTGAAGCTTTCTTT
d_gene: TRBD1; j_gene: TRBJ2-7; v_gene: TRBV6-1; abundance: -; CDR3aa: CASSESSTGGPYEQYF; CDR3nt: TGTGCCAGCAGTGAAAGTTCCACAGGGGGCCCTTACGAGCAGTACTTC
d_gene: -; j_gene: TRBJ2-5; v_gene: TRBV11-2; abundance: -; CDR3aa: CASSAGIGETQYF; CDR3nt: TGTGCCAGCAGCGCGGGGATAGGAGAGACCCAGTACTTC
d_gene: -; j_gene: TRBJ1-1; v_gene: TRBV5-4; abundance: once; CDR3aa: CASSLRTVRNTEAFF; CDR3nt: TGTGCCAGCAGCTTGCGCACGGTCCGGAACACTGAAGCTTTCTTT
d_gene: TRBD2; j_gene: TRBJ2-2; v_gene: TRBV7-2; abundance: -; CDR3aa: CASRSHSGGNTGELFF; CDR3nt: TGTGCCAGCAGATCCCATAGCGGGGGTAACACCGGGGAGCTGTTTTTT
d_gene: -; j_gene: TRBJ2-7; v_gene: TRBV7-9; abundance: -; CDR3aa: CASSLSLDNYEQYF; CDR3nt: TGTGCCAGCAGCTTAAGCCTCGACAACTACGAGCAGTACTTC
d_gene: TRBD1; j_gene: TRBJ1-4; v_gene: TRBV2; abundance: -; CDR3aa: CASMGRTGGEKLFF; CDR3nt: TGTGCCAGCATGGGACGGACAGGAGGTGAAAAACTGTTTTTT
d_gene: TRBD2; j_gene: TRBJ2-7; v_gene: TRBV11-2; abundance: -; CDR3aa: CASSLGASGTYEQYF; CDR3nt: TGTGCCAGCAGCTTAGGGGCTAGCGGAACTTACGAGCAGTACTTC
d_gene: TRBD2; j_gene: TRBJ2-1; v_gene: TRBV6-1; abundance: -; CDR3aa: CASSDQRRGDEQFF; CDR3nt: TGTGCCAGCAGTGATCAGCGCCGGGGGGATGAGCAGTTCTTC
d_gene: -; j_gene: TRBJ2-3; v_gene: TRBV10-1; abundance: -; CDR3aa: CASSESEAGAQDTQYF; CDR3nt: TGCGCCAGCAGTGAGTCGGAGGCAGGGGCCCAAGATACGCAGTATTTT
d_gene: TRBD2; j_gene: TRBJ2-5; v_gene: TRBV2; abundance: -; CDR3aa: CASRTGTSAGKTQYF; CDR3nt: TGTGCCAGCCGTACCGGGACTAGCGCGGGGAAGACCCAGTACTTC
d_gene: TRBD1; j_gene: TRBJ2-7; v_gene: TRBV7-9; abundance: once; CDR3aa: CASSLVLGQGYEQYF; CDR3nt: TGTGCCAGCAGCTTAGTTTTGGGACAGGGCTACGAGCAGTACTTC
d_gene: -; j_gene: TRBJ2-2; v_gene: TRBV14; abundance: -; CDR3aa: CASSPGIGQLLLNTGELFF; CDR3nt: TGTGCCAGCAGCCCGGGCATAGGACAGCTCCTTCTAAACACCGGGGAGCTGTTTTTT